The rows below give T cell receptor beta chains drawn from one sample of a study of shared clonotypes between healthy human individuals. Data came from immunoSEQ multiplex PCR; TCRdb stores just in-frame clones and leaves some out. The table shows approximately 1,500,000 clones, with 98% occurring only once. Material for sequencing was naive CD4+ T cells sorted from blood. All receptors come from a man in his thirties or forties in good health. The CDR3 runs from the conserved cysteine through the conserved F or W. Each record gives: clone size, J gene, V gene, D gene, CDR3 protein, CDR3 DNA. The D gene is left open where the match is weak. Not all rows give a size; the values are once, few, many and, for expanded clones, a class.

>-|TRBJ1-1|TRBV6-5|TRBD1
CASSYGTGGNEAFF
TGTGCCAGCAGTTACGGGACAGGGGGCAATGAAGCTTTCTTT
>-|TRBJ1-1|TRBV20-1|-
CSAGGHTEAFF
TGCAGTGCTGGAGGCCACACTGAAGCTTTCTTT
>-|TRBJ2-3|TRBV5-1|-
CASSSRWGDTQYF
TGCGCCAGCAGTTCACGATGGGGAGATACGCAGTATTTT
>-|TRBJ2-3|TRBV6-6|-
CASSRTTSGATQYF
TGTGCCAGCAGCCGGACAACCTCGGGCGCTACGCAGTATTTT
>-|TRBJ2-5|TRBV6-5|TRBD1
CATKTGVETQYF
TGTGCCACCAAGACAGGGGTGGAGACCCAGTACTTC
>-|TRBJ2-5|TRBV4-1|TRBD2
CASSQASGYQETQYF
TGCGCCAGCAGCCAGGCTAGCGGTTACCAAGAGACCCAGTACTTC
>-|TRBJ1-4|TRBV6-6|-
CACRIKGEGEKLFF
TGTGCCTGCCGTATTAAGGGTGAGGGTGAAAAACTGTTTTTT
>-|TRBJ2-1|TRBV4-1|TRBD2
CASSRVGTRRTNNEQFF
TGCGCCAGCAGCCGAGTCGGGACTAGGAGAACAAACAATGAGCAGTTCTTC
>-|TRBJ1-1|TRBV5-1|-
CASSWERQIEAFF
TGCGCCAGCAGCTGGGAAAGACAGATTGAAGCTTTCTTT
>once|TRBJ1-5|TRBV28|-
CASSSGQPVNSNQPQHF
TGTGCCAGCAGTTCTGGACAGCCGGTAAATAGCAATCAGCCCCAGCATTTT
>once|TRBJ1-5|TRBV6-5|-
CASSSRSPNQPQHF
TGTGCCAGCAGCTCGCGCAGCCCCAATCAGCCCCAGCATTTT
>-|TRBJ1-4|TRBV5-1|TRBD1
CASSLAGTGVEKLFF
TGCGCCAGCAGCTTGGCGGGGACAGGGGTTGAAAAACTGTTTTTT
>-|TRBJ1-1|TRBV5-6|-
CASSLALDREAFF
TGTGCCAGCAGCTTGGCCTTGGACAGAGAAGCTTTCTTT
>-|TRBJ2-7|TRBV11-2|TRBD2
CASSLDGRTSRYEQYF
TGTGCCAGCAGCTTAGATGGGCGGACTAGCAGGTACGAGCAGTACTTC
>-|TRBJ2-1|TRBV5-1|TRBD1
CASRQGTGLKEPYNEQFF
TGCGCCAGCAGACAAGGGACAGGGTTAAAAGAACCCTACAATGAGCAGTTCTTC
>-|TRBJ2-1|TRBV6-6|-
CASSPTGLRYNEQFF
TGTGCCAGCAGCCCGACCGGACTCCGATACAATGAGCAGTTCTTC
>-|TRBJ2-7|TRBV29-1|-
CSVAPVSSYEQYF
TGCAGCGTTGCGCCAGTTAGCTCCTACGAGCAGTACTTC
>-|TRBJ1-3|TRBV29-1|TRBD1
CSVQGQASSLLSGNTIYF
TGCAGCGTGCAGGGACAGGCATCTTCCCTACTATCGGGAAACACCATATATTTT
>-|TRBJ2-1|TRBV18|-
CASSPEGFYNEQFF
TGTGCCAGCTCACCTGAGGGATTCTACAATGAGCAGTTCTTC
>-|TRBJ2-3|TRBV4-2|TRBD2
CASSQEQREREIGYTDTQYF
TGTGCCAGCAGCCAAGAGCAGCGGGAGAGGGAGATTGGGTACACAGATACGCAGTATTTT
>-|TRBJ2-5|TRBV9|TRBD1
CASSVLTGPETQYF
TGTGCCAGCAGCGTATTGACAGGGCCAGAGACCCAGTACTTC
>-|TRBJ2-2|TRBV5-1|-
CASSLVDGELFF
TGCGCCAGCAGCTTGGTCGACGGGGAGCTGTTTTTT
>-|TRBJ2-7|TRBV11-2|-
CASTTSGTFSYEQYF
TGTGCCAGCACTACCTCCGGGACATTTTCCTACGAGCAGTACTTC
>once|TRBJ2-1|TRBV2|TRBD2
CASSGLAGAGNEQFF
TGTGCCAGCAGTGGGCTAGCGGGAGCTGGGAATGAGCAGTTCTTC
>-|TRBJ2-7|TRBV28|TRBD1
CASSLVGQNEREQYF
TGTGCCAGCAGTTTGGTGGGACAGAATGAGCGCGAGCAGTACTTC
>-|TRBJ2-2|TRBV9|-
CASSVGLERGTGELFF
TGTGCCAGCAGCGTAGGTTTGGAGAGAGGCACCGGGGAGCTGTTTTTT
>-|TRBJ2-2|TRBV10-3|-
CAISERIRAGELFF
TGTGCCATCAGTGAGCGGATCCGGGCCGGGGAGCTGTTTTTT
>-|TRBJ2-3|TRBV18|-
CASSPRADTDTQYF
TGTGCCAGCTCACCACGAGCGGACACAGATACGCAGTATTTT
>-|TRBJ1-2|TRBV5-1|-
CASSPGQSNYGYTF
TGCGCCAGCAGCCCAGGACAGTCTAACTATGGCTACACCTTC
>-|TRBJ2-5|TRBV29-1|-
CSVTYQVGETQYF
TGCAGCGTGACCTACCAGGTAGGAGAGACCCAGTACTTC
>-|TRBJ2-7|TRBV28|-
CASSLAGADSSAYEQYF
TGTGCCAGCAGTTTAGCTGGTGCGGACTCTAGCGCCTACGAGCAGTACTTC